The rows below give T cell receptor beta chains drawn from one sample of a study of blood T cells in healthy people across ages. Each CDR3 protein gets one entry after TCRdb re-called the 5' RACE reads with MiXCR. The profile shows hundreds of thousands of distinct CDR3 sequences, under 35% of them singletons. What was sequenced was blood. The receptors originated from a woman older than 75 in good health. Each CDR3 is given with its conserved first and last residue. Each record gives: V gene, D gene, clone size, J gene, CDR3 protein, CDR3 DNA. A D gene is named only where the DNA matches it firmly. Expanded clones get a size class; other rows say once, few or many, or leave the size out.

>TRBV27|TRBD1|-|TRBJ2-1
CASRPYQGASYNEQFF
TGTGCCAGCAGGCCTTATCAGGGGGCCTCCTACAATGAGCAGTTCTTC
>TRBV29-1|-|-|TRBJ2-7
CSARDAPGVYF
TGCAGCGCTAGGGACGCCCCGGGGGTGTACTTC
>TRBV14|-|many|TRBJ1-1
CASSQALNTEAFF
TGTGCCAGCAGCCAAGCACTGAACACTGAAGCTTTCTTT
>TRBV9|-|-|TRBJ2-7
CASSVGLLISYEQYF
TGTGCCAGCAGCGTAGGTCTCTTAATCTCCTACGAGCAGTACTTC
>TRBV14|TRBD1|-|TRBJ1-4
CASGQSYRGEKLFF
TGTGCCAGCGGCCAAAGTTACAGGGGGGAAAAACTGTTTTTT
>TRBV4-1|-|-|TRBJ2-7
CASSPLGSAYEQYF
TGCGCCAGCAGCCCCCTTGGTTCTGCCTACGAGCAGTACTTC
>TRBV6-2/TRBV6-3|TRBD2|many|TRBJ2-4
CASIGEGQGNIQYF
TGTGCCAGCATTGGGGAGGGGCAAGGAAACATTCAGTACTTC
>TRBV27|TRBD1|-|TRBJ1-1
CASSLTGVNTEAFF
TGTGCCAGCAGTTTGACAGGGGTGAACACTGAAGCTTTCTTT
>TRBV15|-|many|TRBJ1-5
CATSSDTNQPQHF
TGTGCCACCAGCAGCGATACCAATCAGCCCCAGCATTTT
>TRBV3-1|-|-|TRBJ1-5
CASSPYGGRGQPQHF
TGTGCCAGCAGCCCCTACGGGGGGCGGGGACAGCCCCAGCATTTT
>TRBV11-2|TRBD1|once|TRBJ2-1
CASSPLAGGKFNEQFF
TGTGCCAGCAGCCCCTTGGCAGGGGGCAAATTCAATGAGCAGTTCTTC
>TRBV6-2/TRBV6-3|-|-|TRBJ2-1
CASSTTGAGTNEQFF
TGTGCCAGCAGTACGACCGGGGCGGGAACTAATGAGCAGTTCTTC